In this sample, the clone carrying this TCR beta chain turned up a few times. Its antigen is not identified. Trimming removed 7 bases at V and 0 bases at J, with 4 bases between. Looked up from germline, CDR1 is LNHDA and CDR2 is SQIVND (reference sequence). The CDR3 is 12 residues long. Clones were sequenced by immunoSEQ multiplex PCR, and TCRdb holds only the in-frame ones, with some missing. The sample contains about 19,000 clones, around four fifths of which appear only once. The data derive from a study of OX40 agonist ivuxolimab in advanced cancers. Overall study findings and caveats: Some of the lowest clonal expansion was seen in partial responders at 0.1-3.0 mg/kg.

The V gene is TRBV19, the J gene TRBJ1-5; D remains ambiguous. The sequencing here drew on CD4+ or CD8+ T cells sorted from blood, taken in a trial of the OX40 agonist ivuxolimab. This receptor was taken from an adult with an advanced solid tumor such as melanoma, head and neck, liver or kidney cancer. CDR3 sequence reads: CASKGSNQPQHF. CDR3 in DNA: TGTGCCAGTAAGGGTAGCAATCAGCCCCAGCATTTT.